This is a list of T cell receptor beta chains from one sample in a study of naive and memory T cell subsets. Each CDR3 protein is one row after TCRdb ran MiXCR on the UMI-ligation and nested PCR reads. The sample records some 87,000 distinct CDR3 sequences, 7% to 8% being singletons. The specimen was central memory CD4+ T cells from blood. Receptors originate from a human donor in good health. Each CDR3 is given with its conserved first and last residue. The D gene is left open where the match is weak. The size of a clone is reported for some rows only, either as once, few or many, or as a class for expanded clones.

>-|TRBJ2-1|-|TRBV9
CASSVWAGALDEQFF
TGTGCCAGCAGCGTATGGGCGGGGGCACTAGATGAGCAGTTCTTC
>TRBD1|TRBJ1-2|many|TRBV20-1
CSAPGPDRATYTF
TGCAGTGCCCCCGGCCCCGACAGGGCCACCTACACCTTC
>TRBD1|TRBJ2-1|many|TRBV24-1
CATSGPRVDRGNPKQFF
TGTGCCACCAGTGGTCCGCGTGTCGACAGGGGTAACCCTAAGCAGTTCTTC
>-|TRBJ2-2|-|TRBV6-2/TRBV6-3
CASRPPPGTANTGELFF
TGTGCCAGCAGACCACCCCCCGGGACGGCAAACACCGGGGAGCTGTTTTTT
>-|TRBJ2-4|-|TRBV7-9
CASSLATDIQYF
TGTGCCAGCAGCTTGGCTACGGACATTCAGTACTTC
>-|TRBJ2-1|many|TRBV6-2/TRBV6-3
CASSYPSEQFF
TGTGCCAGCAGTTATCCTAGTGAGCAGTTCTTC
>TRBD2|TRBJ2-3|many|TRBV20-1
CSARPAGGADTQYF
TGCAGTGCCCGTCCGGCGGGGGGTGCAGATACGCAGTATTTT
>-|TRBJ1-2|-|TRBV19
CASRDGGTVYGYTF
TGTGCCAGTAGGGACGGGGGGACCGTCTATGGCTACACCTTC
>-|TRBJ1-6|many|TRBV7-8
CASSLATNSPLHF
TGTGCCAGCAGCTTAGCCACTAATTCACCCCTCCACTTT
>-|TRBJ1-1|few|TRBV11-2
CASSYWRQTDTEAFF
TGTGCCAGCAGCTACTGGAGGCAGACCGACACTGAAGCTTTCTTT
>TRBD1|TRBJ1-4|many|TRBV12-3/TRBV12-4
CASSRTGGNEKLFF
TGTGCCAGCAGTCGGACAGGCGGTAATGAAAAACTGTTTTTT
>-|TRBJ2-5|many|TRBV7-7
CASSTGHQTGTQYF
TGTGCCAGCAGCACCGGACACCAAACGGGGACCCAGTACTTC
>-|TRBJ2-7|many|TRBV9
CASAGQSSYEQYF
TGTGCCAGCGCAGGGCAGTCGTCCTACGAGCAGTACTTC
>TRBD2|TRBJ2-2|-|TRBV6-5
CASSRKRGDTGELFF
TGTGCCAGCAGCCGCAAGCGGGGAGACACCGGGGAGCTGTTTTTT